Below, 8 T cell receptor beta chains from the same sample are listed, as sequenced in a study of blood T cell repertoires in COVID-19 (dated by TCRdb to the early 2020s). Library preparation was by the immunoSEQ multiplex PCR assay. The table was pulled from immuneACCESS by TCRdb, which kept in-frame rearrangements only. Such tables lose some clones; where checked, under half of the loss comes from unresolved V genes, and the rest has no known cause. The sample data list 180,000 or so clones, and approximately 80% of these were observed just once. Roughly 11% of the sample lies in the top ten. The sample taken for sequencing was PBMCs or T cells enriched from blood (not recorded which). The receptors were gathered from a man in his fifties or sixties who had recovered from COVID-19.

V and J are TRBV27 and TRBJ1-3; 7 nucleotides align to TRBD1. In germline, CDR1 is MNHEY, CDR2 SMNVEV (reference sequence). The CDR3 is 15 amino acids. J gave up 6 bases and V 6 bases, and 11 bases lay outside the gene matches. The CDR3 spells CASRLTGDIKNTIYF. Written as DNA, the CDR3 is TGTGCCAGCAGGCTCACAGGGGACATTAAAAACACCATATATTTT.

This clone was observed a few times. The V and J genes are TRBV7-2 and TRBJ2-6, with D perhaps matching TRBD2 (7 bases). Per germline, CDR1 SGHTA and CDR2 FQGNSA. The CDR3 runs to 16 residues. Between the trimmed V and J ends, which lost 3 bases and 4 bases, there was a span of 13 bases. CDR3 nucleotides: TGTGCCAGCAGCTTTAGGGGGGGATCCGGGGCCAACGTCCTGACTTTC. It yields the protein CASSFRGGSGANVLTF.

This rearrangement joins TRBV19 to TRBJ1-5; 7 bases map to TRBD1. This CDR3 is 15 amino acids long. The germline V gene has CDR1 LNHDA and CDR2 SQIVND (reference sequence). V shed 5 bases, J shed 0 bases, and the junction held 4 bases outside the gene matches. In nucleotides, the CDR3 is TGTGCCAGTAGTGGTGGGACAGCTAGCAATCAGCCCCAGCATTTT. It specifies CASSGGTASNQPQHF.

Regarding this clone: The junction differs from germline at one of its ends, possibly a read error. The chain combines TRBV24-1 with TRBJ2-1; perhaps TRBD2 as D (5 bases). CDR3 length equals 13 residues. Germline loops: CDR1 KGHDR, CDR2 SFDVKD. CDR3 loop: CATSRGSSNEQFF. The CDR3 DNA reads as TGTGCCACCAGCCGGGGATCCTCCAATGAGCAGTTCTTC.

The chain links TRBV19 to TRBJ2-5; TRBD1 might be the D (6 bases). CDR3 length: 15 residues. Trimming pared 1 base from V and 3 bases from J, leaving 12 bases between. Germline lookup yields CDR1 LNHDA and CDR2 SQIVND (reference sequence). CDR3 protein: CASSIARTEEETQYF. In DNA form, the CDR3 reads TGTGCCAGTAGTATAGCCAGGACAGAGGAAGAGACCCAGTACTTC.

This clone was detected only once. J is TRBJ2-7 and V is TRBV21-1; the tabulated D call, TRBD2, remains unverified against the DNA. TRBV21-1 is an annotated pseudogene. The CDR3 is 13 amino acids. CDR3 bases: TGTGCCAGCAGCAGTCTTCGGGTCTGCGAGCAGTACTTC. It translates to CASSSLRVCEQYF.

In this sample, this clone turned up a few times. The J gene is TRBJ2-7, the V gene TRBV13, with D possibly TRBD2 on 6 matching bases. The germline V and J ends were trimmed by 6 bases and 5 bases, with 20 bases remaining between them. Germline-derived CDR1 and CDR2 are PRHDT and FYEKMQ (reference sequence). The CDR3 loop spans 15 amino acids. This CDR3 reads CASSLGLSKVHEQYF. The CDR3 DNA reads as TGTGCCAGCAGTTTGGGACTCAGCAAGGTCCACGAGCAGTACTTC.

V and J are TRBV10-3 and TRBJ2-7, with a weak D call TRBD2 (5 bases). The V gene lost 8 bases and the J gene lost 3 bases, with 14 bases spanning the gap. Germline V gives CDR1 ENHRY, CDR2 SYGVKD. This CDR3 region has 13 residues. CDR3 region: CAIRGEGSYEQYF. CDR3 coding DNA: TGTGCCATCCGTGGCGAGGGTAGCTACGAGCAGTACTTC.